Listed below are T cell receptor beta chains from one sample, sequenced in a study of blood T cell repertoires in COVID-19. Profiled with immunoSEQ multiplex PCR; TCRdb holds only in-frame clones, not every one. The sample consists of about 190,000 clones, roughly 81% of them appearing once. The sample taken for sequencing was peripheral blood. Source of these receptors: a woman in her seventies with active or convalescent COVID-19. The CDR3 runs from the conserved cysteine through the conserved F or W. The order of the fields is J gene, clone size, D gene, V gene, CDR3 DNA, CDR3 protein. D genes are given only for firm matches. The size entry is marked missing in some rows and otherwise reads once, few, many or a size class.

J: TRBJ2-3; size: NA; D: NA; V: TRBV11-2; DNA: TGTGCCAGCAGCTTAGATTGGAGAACAGATACGCAGTATTTT; CDR3: CASSLDWRTDTQYF
J: TRBJ2-7; size: many; D: NA; V: TRBV6-5; DNA: TGTGCCAGCAGTTACCGTGGGGGACTCTCCTACGAGCAGTACTTC; CDR3: CASSYRGGLSYEQYF
J: TRBJ2-4; size: NA; D: NA; V: TRBV27; DNA: TGTGCCAGCAGTCTCCGACAATCAGCCAAAAACATTCAGTACTTC; CDR3: CASSLRQSAKNIQYF
J: TRBJ2-1; size: NA; D: NA; V: TRBV21-1; DNA: TGTGCCAGCAGCAAACGTCCGCGCTGGAATGAGCAGTTCTTC; CDR3: CASSKRPRWNEQFF
J: TRBJ2-1; size: few; D: NA; V: TRBV6-5; DNA: TGTGCCAGCAGTTATGACCAGGGCAATGAGCAGTTCTTC; CDR3: CASSYDQGNEQFF
J: TRBJ2-1; size: NA; D: NA; V: TRBV6-5; DNA: TGTGCCAGCAGGACTAGGAGCTCCTACAATGAGCAGTTCTTC; CDR3: CASRTRSSYNEQFF
J: TRBJ2-1; size: NA; D: NA; V: TRBV5-1; DNA: TGCGCCAGCAGCCGCCGCAGGGTACCCAACAATGAGCAGTTCTTC; CDR3: CASSRRRVPNNEQFF
J: TRBJ2-7; size: NA; D: NA; V: TRBV4-1; DNA: TGCGCCAGCAGCCGCTGGGACACCGACGCCTACGAGCAGTACTTC; CDR3: CASSRWDTDAYEQYF
J: TRBJ2-7; size: NA; D: NA; V: TRBV28; DNA: TGTGCCAGCAGTCACCACAGGGGGGGGTACGAGCAGTACTTC; CDR3: CASSHHRGGYEQYF
J: TRBJ2-1; size: NA; D: NA; V: TRBV30; DNA: TGTGCCTGGAGTCGCTTACTAAAGAGCTCCTACAATGAGCAGTTCTTC; CDR3: CAWSRLLKSSYNEQFF
J: TRBJ2-3; size: NA; D: TRBD1; V: TRBV7-8; DNA: TGTGCCAGCAGTTACTATGGACAGGGGTCCCCCCCGGATACGCAGTATTTT; CDR3: CASSYYGQGSPPDTQYF
J: TRBJ1-5; size: once; D: NA; V: TRBV7-9; DNA: TGTGCCAGCAGCGCCCGGGGGGCCCCTCAGCCCCAGCATTTT; CDR3: CASSARGAPQPQHF
J: TRBJ2-5; size: NA; D: TRBD2; V: TRBV9; DNA: TGTGCCAGCAGCGTAGATGCAGCGGGAGCTCAAGAGACCCAGTACTTC; CDR3: CASSVDAAGAQETQYF
J: TRBJ1-2; size: NA; D: NA; V: TRBV13; DNA: TGTGCCAGCAGCTTAGGACAGACGAACGATGGCTACACCTTC; CDR3: CASSLGQTNDGYTF
J: TRBJ2-1; size: NA; D: TRBD1; V: TRBV11-2; DNA: TGTGCCAGCAGCCCGGGACAGGGGGCGGTCGGCAATGAGCAGTTCTTC; CDR3: CASSPGQGAVGNEQFF
J: TRBJ2-7; size: NA; D: TRBD2; V: TRBV3-1/TRBV3-2; DNA: TGTGCCAGCTCCTTGGGCGGGGGATACAGCTCCTACGAGCAGTACTTC; CDR3: CASSLGGGYSSYEQYF
J: TRBJ2-5; size: NA; D: NA; V: TRBV6-6; DNA: TGTGCCAGCAGTTACTCTGGGCCGGATGGGACCCAGTACTTC; CDR3: CASSYSGPDGTQYF
J: TRBJ1-5; size: NA; D: NA; V: TRBV19; DNA: TGTGCCAGTAGTCCCTGGGGGGGGGAGAGCAATCAGCCCCAGCATTTT; CDR3: CASSPWGGESNQPQHF
J: TRBJ1-2; size: NA; D: NA; V: TRBV19; DNA: TGTGCCAGTAGTACTCCTTATGGCTACACCTTC; CDR3: CASSTPYGYTF
J: TRBJ2-7; size: NA; D: NA; V: TRBV18; DNA: TGTGCCAGCTCACCAAGCCTCTACGAGCAGTACTTC; CDR3: CASSPSLYEQYF
J: TRBJ2-5; size: NA; D: TRBD1; V: TRBV11-3; DNA: TGTGCCAGCAGCCCCAGACAGGGGGGACAAGAGACCCAGTACTTC; CDR3: CASSPRQGGQETQYF
J: TRBJ2-3; size: NA; D: TRBD2; V: TRBV3-1/TRBV3-2; DNA: TGTGCCAGCAGCCCGTCAAGGACTAGCGGGAGGTCAGATACGCAGTATTTT; CDR3: CASSPSRTSGRSDTQYF
J: TRBJ2-2; size: NA; D: TRBD2; V: TRBV18; DNA: TGTGCCAGCTCACCACTGACTAGCGGGAGCGGCGGGGAGCTGTTTTTT; CDR3: CASSPLTSGSGGELFF
J: TRBJ2-7; size: NA; D: NA; V: TRBV5-5; DNA: TGTGCCAGCAGCTTGGGTCAGTACCCCTACGAGCAGTACTTC; CDR3: CASSLGQYPYEQYF
J: TRBJ2-5; size: NA; D: NA; V: TRBV18; DNA: TGTGCCAGCTCACCCCAGGGTATGGAGACCCAGTACTTC; CDR3: CASSPQGMETQYF
J: TRBJ2-7; size: NA; D: TRBD1; V: TRBV6-1; DNA: TGTGCCAGCAGTCAACAGGGGTTGCAGTACTTC; CDR3: CASSQQGLQYF
J: TRBJ2-7; size: NA; D: NA; V: TRBV3-1/TRBV3-2; DNA: TGTGCCAGCAGCCAAGTTAGCAACGAGCAGTACTTC; CDR3: CASSQVSNEQYF
J: TRBJ2-7; size: NA; D: NA; V: TRBV9; DNA: TGTGCCAGCAGCCCATCACAGAGGGCCTACGAGCAGTACTTC; CDR3: CASSPSQRAYEQYF
J: TRBJ2-5; size: NA; D: NA; V: TRBV7-7; DNA: TGTGCCAGCAGCTTAGGGGGGGGCGGGATGGAGACCCAGTACTTC; CDR3: CASSLGGGGMETQYF
J: TRBJ1-1; size: once; D: TRBD1; V: TRBV28; DNA: TGTGCCAGCAGGGCGGGACAGCAGAACACTGAAGCTTTCTTT; CDR3: CASRAGQQNTEAFF
J: TRBJ1-1; size: NA; D: NA; V: TRBV19; DNA: TGTGCCAGTAGTATCACGGGTTTGAACACTGAAGCTTTCTTT; CDR3: CASSITGLNTEAFF
J: TRBJ1-6; size: few; D: NA; V: TRBV2; DNA: TGTGCCAGCAGTGATAGGGAGAGCAATTCACCCCTCCACTTT; CDR3: CASSDRESNSPLHF
J: TRBJ1-2; size: NA; D: TRBD1; V: TRBV25-1; DNA: TGTGCCAGCAGTGACCCCCTTACAGGGGGCCATGGCTACACCTTC; CDR3: CASSDPLTGGHGYTF
J: TRBJ2-4; size: NA; D: TRBD2; V: TRBV4-1; DNA: TGCGCCAGCAGCCCCCTCGTGGCTAGCGGGAGTGAAGGAAACATTCAGTACTTC; CDR3: CASSPLVASGSEGNIQYF
J: TRBJ1-4; size: NA; D: NA; V: TRBV18; DNA: TGTGCCAGCTCCCTGAATGAAAAACTGTTTTTT; CDR3: CASSLNEKLFF
J: TRBJ1-4; size: NA; D: TRBD1; V: TRBV11-2; DNA: TGTGCCAGCAGCTTGATAGGCGCCGGGACAGGGGCTCAAAATGAAAAACTGTTTTTT; CDR3: CASSLIGAGTGAQNEKLFF
J: TRBJ2-1; size: NA; D: NA; V: TRBV3-1/TRBV3-2; DNA: TGTGCCAGCAGCCAAATGCACAGCTCCTACAATGAGCAGTTCTTC; CDR3: CASSQMHSSYNEQFF
J: TRBJ1-2; size: NA; D: NA; V: TRBV3-1/TRBV3-2; DNA: TGTGCCAGCAGGCAGGGAGGGTTGATAATGGGTGACTATGGCTACACCTTC; CDR3: CASRQGGLIMGDYGYTF
J: TRBJ2-3; size: NA; D: NA; V: TRBV7-2; DNA: TGTGCCAGCAGCTTAGAAGCTCGACAGACAGATACGCAGTATTTT; CDR3: CASSLEARQTDTQYF
J: TRBJ1-4; size: NA; D: NA; V: TRBV7-9; DNA: TGTGCCAGCAGCTTAGGGGACACGGGGCGACCTGAAAAACTGTTTTTT; CDR3: CASSLGDTGRPEKLFF
J: TRBJ1-4; size: once; D: TRBD1; V: TRBV24-1; DNA: TGTGCCACCAGTGACCAGGGGGACCGGGATGAAAAACTGTTTTTT; CDR3: CATSDQGDRDEKLFF
J: TRBJ1-2; size: NA; D: TRBD1; V: TRBV19; DNA: TGTGCCAGTAGTCCAGGGGGCTCTGGCTACACCTTC; CDR3: CASSPGGSGYTF
J: TRBJ2-5; size: NA; D: NA; V: TRBV4-2; DNA: TGTGCCAGCAGCCAAAGGGGGTATCAAGAGACCCAGTACTTC; CDR3: CASSQRGYQETQYF
J: TRBJ2-1; size: NA; D: TRBD2; V: TRBV7-9; DNA: TGTGCCAGCAGCTTAGCGAGTAGCGGGGTCTACAATGAGCAGTTCTTC; CDR3: CASSLASSGVYNEQFF
J: TRBJ1-4; size: NA; D: TRBD1; V: TRBV12-3/TRBV12-4; DNA: TGTGCCAGCAGCCATGACAGGGATGAAAAACTGTTTTTT; CDR3: CASSHDRDEKLFF
J: TRBJ1-2; size: NA; D: NA; V: TRBV6-4; DNA: TGTGCCAGCAGTGACAGGCAGGGCGGTGGCTACACCTTC; CDR3: CASSDRQGGGYTF
J: TRBJ2-1; size: many; D: TRBD2; V: TRBV5-1; DNA: TGCGCCAGCAGCTCGGGAGTGGGGGAAATAGCGGGTAATGAGCAGTTCTTC; CDR3: CASSSGVGEIAGNEQFF
J: TRBJ1-3; size: once; D: TRBD1; V: TRBV18; DNA: TGTGCCAGCTCACCCCAGGGGACAGGGGGCGAAAACACCATATATTTT; CDR3: CASSPQGTGGENTIYF
J: TRBJ2-4; size: NA; D: NA; V: TRBV2; DNA: NA; CDR3: CASRVLRAYYGDIQYF
J: TRBJ1-5; size: NA; D: TRBD1; V: TRBV6-6; DNA: TGTGCCAGCAGTTACCCCGGGACAGGCAATAATCAGCCCCAGCATTTT; CDR3: CASSYPGTGNNQPQHF
J: TRBJ2-7; size: once; D: TRBD1; V: TRBV3-1/TRBV3-2; DNA: TGTGCCAGCAGCCAACTACAGGGGGCCTCCTACGAGCAGTACTTC; CDR3: CASSQLQGASYEQYF
J: TRBJ1-5; size: NA; D: NA; V: TRBV19; DNA: TGTGCCAGTAGTATCTCTAGTGAAAATCAGCCCCAGCATTTT; CDR3: CASSISSENQPQHF
J: TRBJ1-1; size: NA; D: NA; V: TRBV19; DNA: TGTGCCAGTAGTTTATCGGGGGTTGGGAACACTGAAGCTTTCTTT; CDR3: CASSLSGVGNTEAFF
J: TRBJ1-5; size: NA; D: NA; V: TRBV6-2/TRBV6-3; DNA: TGTGCCAGCAGTTACACGGGTAGACAGCCCCAGCATTTT; CDR3: CASSYTGRQPQHF
J: TRBJ1-2; size: NA; D: NA; V: TRBV6-5; DNA: TGTGCCAGCAGGCAGGACTATGGCTACACCTTC; CDR3: CASRQDYGYTF
J: TRBJ2-3; size: NA; D: NA; V: TRBV6-5; DNA: TGTGCCAGCAGTTTGTCAGGGGGCACAGATACGCAGTATTTT; CDR3: CASSLSGGTDTQYF
J: TRBJ2-1; size: few; D: TRBD2; V: TRBV5-4; DNA: TGTGCCAGCAGCCCGGGACTAGCGGGCAACAATGAGCAGTTCTTC; CDR3: CASSPGLAGNNEQFF
J: TRBJ1-2; size: NA; D: NA; V: TRBV7-2; DNA: TGTGCCAGCAGCTTACGGGGGGATGGTGGCTACACCTTC; CDR3: CASSLRGDGGYTF
J: TRBJ2-2; size: NA; D: TRBD1; V: TRBV7-9; DNA: TGTGCCAGCAGCCAGAGGGGACAGGGTTTGTCCGGGGAGCTGTTTTTT; CDR3: CASSQRGQGLSGELFF
J: TRBJ2-7; size: NA; D: NA; V: TRBV9; DNA: TGTGCCAGCAGTCCCGGGGTAACGCAGATCTACGAGCAGTACTTC; CDR3: CASSPGVTQIYEQYF